This T cell receptor (beta chain) was profiled in a study of cytomegalovirus exposure and HLA in healthy donors. As for the study in general: Ancestry clustering placed around 80% of 300 to 400 genotyped donors in the Caucasian-associated cluster.

In regard to this clone: Its antigen is as yet unknown.

In the PCR, 60 Vbeta and 13 Jbeta primers were used. Assay: immunoSEQ multiplex PCR; the TCRdb copy retains only in-frame clones and omits some. Its listing shows 140,000 or so clones. Germline CDR1 SGHDT, CDR2 YYEEEE. This CDR3 has 15 amino acids. V shed 0 bases and J 4 bases; nucleotides not matched to a gene: 2. Study-wide points: TCR beta V- and J-gene trimming, according to a later analysis, was linked to a missense DCLRE1C variant. Later on, an analysis tied 15,000 to 20,000 TCR beta sequences to HLA alleles at 0.05 false discovery rate.

The receptor was derived from a male donor in good health and CMV-seronegative. Sequencing was done on a sample of PBMCs. This chain uses TRBV5-6 with TRBJ1-5; 9 nucleotides align to TRBD1. Written as DNA, the CDR3 is TGTGCCAGCAGCTTGGGGGACAGGGAAAATCAGCCCCAGCATTTT. This translates into CASSLGDRENQPQHF.